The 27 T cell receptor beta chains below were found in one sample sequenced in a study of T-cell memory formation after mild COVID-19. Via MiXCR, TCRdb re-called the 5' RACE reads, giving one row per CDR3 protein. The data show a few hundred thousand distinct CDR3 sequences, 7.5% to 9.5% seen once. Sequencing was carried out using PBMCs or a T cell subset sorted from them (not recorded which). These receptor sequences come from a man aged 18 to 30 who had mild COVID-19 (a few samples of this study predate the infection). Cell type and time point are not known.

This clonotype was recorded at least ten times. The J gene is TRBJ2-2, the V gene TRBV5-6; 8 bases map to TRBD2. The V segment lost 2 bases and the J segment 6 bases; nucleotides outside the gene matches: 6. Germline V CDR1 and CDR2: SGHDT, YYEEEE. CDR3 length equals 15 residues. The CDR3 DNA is TGTGCCAGCAGCTTCGGGCGGGGGGACGCCGGGGAGCTGTTTTTT. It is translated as CASSFGRGDAGELFF.

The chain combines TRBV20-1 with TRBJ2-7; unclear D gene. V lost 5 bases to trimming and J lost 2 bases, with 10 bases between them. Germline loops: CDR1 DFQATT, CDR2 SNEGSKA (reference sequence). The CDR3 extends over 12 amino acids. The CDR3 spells CSARQGPYEQYF. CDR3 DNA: TGCAGTGCTCGGCAAGGGCCCTACGAGCAGTACTTC.

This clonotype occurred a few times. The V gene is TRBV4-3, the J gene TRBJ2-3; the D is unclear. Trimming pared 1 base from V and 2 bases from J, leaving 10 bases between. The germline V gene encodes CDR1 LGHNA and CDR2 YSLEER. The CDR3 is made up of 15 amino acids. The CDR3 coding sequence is TGCGCCAGCAGCCAAGTTTGGGCAGACACAGATACGCAGTATTTT. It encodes CASSQVWADTDTQYF.

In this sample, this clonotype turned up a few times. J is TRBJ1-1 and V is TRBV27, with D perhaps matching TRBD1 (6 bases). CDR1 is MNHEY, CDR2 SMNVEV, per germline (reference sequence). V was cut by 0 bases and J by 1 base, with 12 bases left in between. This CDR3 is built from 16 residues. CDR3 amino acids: CASSLSPTGQNTEAFF. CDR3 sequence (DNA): TGTGCCAGCAGTTTATCCCCGACAGGACAGAACACTGAAGCTTTCTTT.

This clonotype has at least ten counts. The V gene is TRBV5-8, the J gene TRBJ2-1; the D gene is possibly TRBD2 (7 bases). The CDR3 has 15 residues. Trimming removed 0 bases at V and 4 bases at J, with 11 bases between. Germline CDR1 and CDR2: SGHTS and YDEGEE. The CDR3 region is CASSLEGGPYNEQFF. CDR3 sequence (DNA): TGTGCCAGCAGCTTGGAGGGGGGGCCTTACAATGAGCAGTTCTTC.

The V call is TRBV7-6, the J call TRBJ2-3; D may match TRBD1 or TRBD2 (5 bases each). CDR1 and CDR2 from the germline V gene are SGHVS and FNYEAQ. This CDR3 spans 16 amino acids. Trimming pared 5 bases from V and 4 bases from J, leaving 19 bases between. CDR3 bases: TGTGCCAGCAGCCTCTCAGGGCCAGGGAGCGCAGATACGCAGTATTTT. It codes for CASSLSGPGSADTQYF.

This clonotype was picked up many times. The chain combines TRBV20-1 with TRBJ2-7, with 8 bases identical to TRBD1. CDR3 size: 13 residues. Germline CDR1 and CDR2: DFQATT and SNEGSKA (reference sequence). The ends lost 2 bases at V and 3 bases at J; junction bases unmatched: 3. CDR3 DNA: TGCAGTGCTAGACATACAGGGGGCTACGAGCAGTACTTC. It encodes CSARHTGGYEQYF.

The CDR3 DNA reads TGTGCCAGCAGCTTTCGACAGTATAATTCACCCCTCCACTTT. Amino acids: CASSFRQYNSPLHF. This chain joins TRBV7-9 and TRBJ1-6, with D possibly TRBD1 on 5 matching bases. CDR3 length: 14 residues. Germline lookup yields CDR1 SEHNR and CDR2 FQNEAQ (reference sequence). With 3 bases removed from V and 4 bases from J, the gap between germline ends came to 7 bases.

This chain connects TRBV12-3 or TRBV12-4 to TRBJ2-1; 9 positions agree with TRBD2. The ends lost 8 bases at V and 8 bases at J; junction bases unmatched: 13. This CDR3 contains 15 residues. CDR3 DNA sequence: TGTGCCAGCGGGATTTTGGCGGGGGGGTCTCATGAGCAGTTCTTC. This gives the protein CASGILAGGSHEQFF.

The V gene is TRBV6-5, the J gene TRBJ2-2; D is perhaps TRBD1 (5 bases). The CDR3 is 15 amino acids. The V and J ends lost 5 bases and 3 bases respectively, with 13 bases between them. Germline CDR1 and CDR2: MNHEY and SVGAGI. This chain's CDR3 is CASSLVWGDTGELFF. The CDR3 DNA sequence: TGTGCCAGCAGTCTCGTTTGGGGCGACACCGGGGAGCTGTTTTTT.

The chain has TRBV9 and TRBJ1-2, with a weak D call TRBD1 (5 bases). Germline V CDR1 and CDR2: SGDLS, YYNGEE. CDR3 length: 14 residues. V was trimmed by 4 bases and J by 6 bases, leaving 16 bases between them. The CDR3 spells CASSRYLRDDGYTF. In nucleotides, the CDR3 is TGTGCCAGCAGCCGATACCTCCGGGACGATGGCTACACCTTC.

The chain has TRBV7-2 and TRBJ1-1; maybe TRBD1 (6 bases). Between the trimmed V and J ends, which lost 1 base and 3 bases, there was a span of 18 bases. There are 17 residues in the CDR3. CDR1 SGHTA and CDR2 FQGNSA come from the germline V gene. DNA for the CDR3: TGTGCCAGCAGCTTAGGGGGGGCAGGGCCCTCGTACACTGAAGCTTTCTTT. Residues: CASSLGGAGPSYTEAFF.

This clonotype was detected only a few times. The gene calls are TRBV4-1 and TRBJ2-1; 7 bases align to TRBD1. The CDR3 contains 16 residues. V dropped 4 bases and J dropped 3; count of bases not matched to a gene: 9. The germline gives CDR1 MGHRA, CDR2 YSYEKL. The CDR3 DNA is TGCGCCAGCAGCCCGATCGGTAGGGACAGCTACAATGAGCAGTTCTTC. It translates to CASSPIGRDSYNEQFF.

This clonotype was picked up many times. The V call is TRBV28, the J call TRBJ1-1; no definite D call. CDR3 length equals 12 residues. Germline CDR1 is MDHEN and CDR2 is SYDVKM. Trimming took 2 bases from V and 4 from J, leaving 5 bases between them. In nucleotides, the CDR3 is TGTGCCAGCAGTTTAGTGAGCACTGAAGCTTTCTTT. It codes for CASSLVSTEAFF.

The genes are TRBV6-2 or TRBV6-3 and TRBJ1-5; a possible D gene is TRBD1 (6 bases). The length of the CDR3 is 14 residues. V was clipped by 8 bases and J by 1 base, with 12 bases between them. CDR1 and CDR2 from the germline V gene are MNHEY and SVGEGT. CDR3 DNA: TGTGCCAGCCACGCCGGGACAAGCAATCAGCCCCAGCATTTT. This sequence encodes CASHAGTSNQPQHF.

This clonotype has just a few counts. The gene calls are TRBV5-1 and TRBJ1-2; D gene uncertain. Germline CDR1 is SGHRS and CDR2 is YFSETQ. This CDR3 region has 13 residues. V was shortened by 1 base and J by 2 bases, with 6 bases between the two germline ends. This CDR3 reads CASSLNGNYGYTF. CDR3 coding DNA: TGCGCCAGCAGCTTGAATGGGAACTATGGCTACACCTTC.

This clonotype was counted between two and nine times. The CDR3 DNA is TGTGCCAGCATTCTCGCAGATACGCAGTATTTT. It specifies CASILADTQYF. The chain has TRBV2 and TRBJ2-3; D not resolved. The germline gives CDR1 SNHLY, CDR2 FYNNEI. Trimming took 7 bases from V and 4 from J, leaving 6 bases between them. The CDR3 contains 11 residues.

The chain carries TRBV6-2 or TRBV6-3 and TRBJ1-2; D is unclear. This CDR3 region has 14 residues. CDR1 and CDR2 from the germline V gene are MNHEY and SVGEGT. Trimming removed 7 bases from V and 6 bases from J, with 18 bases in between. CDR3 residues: CASIRQGTENGYTF. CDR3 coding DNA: TGTGCCAGCATAAGACAAGGCACGGAGAATGGCTACACCTTC.

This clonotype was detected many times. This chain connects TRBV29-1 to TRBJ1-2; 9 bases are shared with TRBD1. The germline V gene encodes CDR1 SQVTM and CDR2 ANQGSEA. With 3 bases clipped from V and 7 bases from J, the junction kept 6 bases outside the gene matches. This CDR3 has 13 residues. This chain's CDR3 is CSVEGQGVVGYTF. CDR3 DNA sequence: TGCAGCGTTGAGGGACAGGGAGTAGTTGGCTACACCTTC. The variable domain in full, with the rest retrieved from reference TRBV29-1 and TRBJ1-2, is SAVISQKPSRDICQRGTSLTIQCQVDSQVTMMFWYRQQPGQSLTLIATANQGSEATYESGFVIDKFPISRPNLTFSTLTVSNMSPEDSSIYLCSVEGQGVVGYTFGSGTRLTVV.

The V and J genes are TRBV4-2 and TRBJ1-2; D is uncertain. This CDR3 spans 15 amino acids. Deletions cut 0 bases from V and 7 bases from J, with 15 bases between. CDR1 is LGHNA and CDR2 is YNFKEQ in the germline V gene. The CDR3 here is CASSQDWRAVPGYTF. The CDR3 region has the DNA TGTGCCAGCAGCCAAGATTGGAGGGCTGTCCCTGGCTACACCTTC.

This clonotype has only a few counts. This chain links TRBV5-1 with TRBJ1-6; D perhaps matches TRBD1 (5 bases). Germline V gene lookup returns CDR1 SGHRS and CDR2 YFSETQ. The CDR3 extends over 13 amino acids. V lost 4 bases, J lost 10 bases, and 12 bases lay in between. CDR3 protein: CASSATRESPLHF. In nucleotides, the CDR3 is TGCGCCAGCAGCGCGACCAGGGAATCACCCCTCCACTTT.

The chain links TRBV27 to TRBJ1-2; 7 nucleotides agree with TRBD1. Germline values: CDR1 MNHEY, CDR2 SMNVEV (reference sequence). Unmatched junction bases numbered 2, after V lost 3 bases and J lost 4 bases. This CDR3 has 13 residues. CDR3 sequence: CASSFAGGYGYTF. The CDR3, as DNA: TGTGCCAGCAGTTTCGCAGGGGGCTATGGCTACACCTTC.

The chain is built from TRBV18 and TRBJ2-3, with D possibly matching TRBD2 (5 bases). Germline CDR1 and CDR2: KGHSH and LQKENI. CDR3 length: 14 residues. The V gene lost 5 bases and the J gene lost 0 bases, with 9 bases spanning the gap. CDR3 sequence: CASSTLGSTDTQYF. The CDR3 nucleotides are TGTGCCAGCTCAACACTAGGGAGCACAGATACGCAGTATTTT.

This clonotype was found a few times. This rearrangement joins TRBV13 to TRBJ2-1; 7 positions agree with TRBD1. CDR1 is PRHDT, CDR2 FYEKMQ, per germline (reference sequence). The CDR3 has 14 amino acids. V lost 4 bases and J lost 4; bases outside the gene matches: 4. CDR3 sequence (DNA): TGTGCCAGCAGCTGGGGACAGAAATACAATGAGCAGTTCTTC. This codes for CASSWGQKYNEQFF. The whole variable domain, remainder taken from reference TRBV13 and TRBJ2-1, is AAGVIQSPRHLIKEKRETATLKCYPIPRHDTVYWYQQGPGQDPQFLISFYEKMQSDKGSIPDRFSAQQFSDYHSELNMSSLELGDSALYFCASSWGQKYNEQFFGPGTRLTVL.

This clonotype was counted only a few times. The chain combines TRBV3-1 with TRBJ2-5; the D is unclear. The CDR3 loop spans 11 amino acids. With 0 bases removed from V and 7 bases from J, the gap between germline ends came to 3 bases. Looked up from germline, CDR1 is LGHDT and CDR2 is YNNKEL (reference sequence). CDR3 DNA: TGTGCCAGCAGCCAAGAGGCGACCCAGTACTTC. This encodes CASSQEATQYF.

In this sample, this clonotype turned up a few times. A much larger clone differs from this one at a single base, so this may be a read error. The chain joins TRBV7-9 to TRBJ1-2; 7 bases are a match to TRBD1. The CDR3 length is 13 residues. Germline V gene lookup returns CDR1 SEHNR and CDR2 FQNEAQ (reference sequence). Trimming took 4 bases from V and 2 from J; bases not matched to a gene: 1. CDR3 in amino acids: CASSWGQNYGYTF. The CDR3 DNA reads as TGTGCCAGCAGCTGGGGACAGAACTATGGCTACACCTTC.

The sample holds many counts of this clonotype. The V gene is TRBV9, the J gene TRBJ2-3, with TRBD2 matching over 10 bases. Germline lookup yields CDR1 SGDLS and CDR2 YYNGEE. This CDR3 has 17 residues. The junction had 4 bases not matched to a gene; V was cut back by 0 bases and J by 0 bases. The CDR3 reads CASSVGLAGGSTDTQYF. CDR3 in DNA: TGTGCCAGCAGCGTAGGACTAGCGGGTGGGAGCACAGATACGCAGTATTTT.